This TCR beta chain was captured by sequencing in a study of response to subunit inactivated influenza vaccine. A word on this clonotype: The antigen is undetermined.

The V gene's germline CDR1 is LNHNV and CDR2 YYDKDF (reference sequence). The V and J ends lost 3 bases and 4 bases respectively, with 16 bases between them. The CDR3 is 16 residues long. TCRdb re-called the RT-PCR reads through MiXCR, storing one row per CDR3 protein. The table lists about 500,000 distinct CDR3 sequences, 16% of them singletons. Points from the study as a whole: After each seasonal influenza vaccination, few new T cells are recruited, the authors suggested.

This sequence was found in a man aged 50 to 69 who received an inactivated influenza vaccine. Specimen: CD4+ T cells sorted from PBMCs, collected around 25 months after vaccination. The rearrangement links TRBV15 to TRBJ1-5; a possible D gene is TRBD1 (6 bases). The CDR3 protein is CATSSPRGLWNQPQHF. The DNA of the CDR3 is TGTGCCACCAGCAGTCCAAGGGGGTTGTGGAATCAGCCCCAGCATTTT.